This T cell receptor beta chain was documented in a study of blood T cells in healthy people across ages. General study findings and limits: It was the long-lived donors that had more naive CD4+ cells and higher diversity than aged donors.

A second PCR of 7 to 11 cycles used a sample-barcoded 5' primer and a J-beta primer mix. TCRdb recomputed calls from the 5' RACE reads with MiXCR, one row per CDR3 protein. The repertoire holds fewer than 950,000 distinct CDR3 sequences, with roughly 35% as singletons. The table lists this clonotype with a few counts. Its antigen is undetermined. Germline loops: CDR1 MNHNY, CDR2 SVGAGI (reference sequence). Between the trimmed V and J ends, which lost 6 bases and 8 bases, there was a span of 22 bases. The CDR3 runs to 15 residues. The sample, about 9.2 milliliters of peripheral blood, was drawn from each donor.

The sample taken for sequencing was blood. This receptor was taken from a man between 18 and 29 years old in good health. The chain has TRBV6-6 and TRBJ1-1; a possible D gene is TRBD1 (5 bases). The DNA for the CDR3 is TGTGCCAGCAGCTACACCCCCGGACACGGAGAGGAAGCTTTCTTT. Protein sequence: CASSYTPGHGEEAFF.